The entry below describes one T cell receptor (beta chain). The antigen remains unidentified. A single record per CDR3 protein comes from TCRdb applying MiXCR to the reads. Among about 180,000 distinct CDR3 sequences listed, about a sixth were seen once. Germline loops: CDR1 SGHVS, CDR2 FQNEAQ. The CDR3 runs 17 residues. The V gene lost 1 base and the J gene lost 0 bases, with 13 bases spanning the gap. This record comes from a study of T cell repertoires in cytomegalovirus infection. Study-level information: CMV infection together with matching HLA type was indicated by public TCR beta signatures. Study-wide points: CMV-specific TCR beta clonotypes restricted by HLA-C dominated the ex vivo response.

Sequences were obtained from CD8+ T cells from PBMCs. The sequence came from a human donor in good health (CMV status not recorded). Some clones in this sample may be carry-over from other donors' samples. The V gene is TRBV7-8, the J gene TRBJ2-1; the D gene is possibly TRBD2 (5 bases). DNA of the CDR3: TGTGCCAGCAGCTTAGAGCCGGGGTATCGCTCCTACAATGAGCAGTTCTTC. Its protein is CASSLEPGYRSYNEQFF.